The TCR beta chain described here comes from a study of cytomegalovirus exposure and HLA in healthy donors. The wider study: Samples from HLA-typed donors yielded approximately 88 million unique TCRs in an early data release.

Overall study findings and caveats: Follow-up analysis later connected one missense variant in DCLRE1C with trimming of TCR beta V- and J-genes. The records held CMV serostatus as the only immune exposure information. It was confirmed in vitro that a few of the CMV-associated chains were specific for CMV antigens.

Points on this clone: The antigen is unknown.

The PCR ran on 60 Vbeta and 13 Jbeta primers. TCRdb's table, derived via immunoSEQ multiplex PCR, lists solely in-frame clones and lacks some. This sample's table has approximately 150,000 clones. The V segment lost 4 bases and the J segment 6 bases; nucleotides outside the gene matches: 3. The CDR3 totals 12 residues. Germline CDR1 reads SEHNR; CDR2 reads FQNEAQ (reference sequence). The TCR comes from a male donor in good health and CMV-seronegative. The sequencing input was PBMCs. This rearrangement joins TRBV7-9 to TRBJ2-7; 7 nucleotides align to TRBD1. Here the CDR3 DNA reads TGTGCCAGCAGCTGGGGGACAGCCGAGCAGTACTTC. It codes for CASSWGTAEQYF.